These 8 T cell receptor beta chains were sequenced from one sample in a study of blood T cell repertoires in COVID-19. The protocol was immunoSEQ multiplex PCR, while the TCRdb copy is restricted to in-frame clones and leaves out a portion. The sample lists around 150,000 clones, around four fifths occurring once. Sequences were obtained from peripheral blood. Receptors were obtained from a man between 60 and 75 years old who had recovered from COVID-19.

V usage is TRBV19 and J usage is TRBJ1-2; maybe TRBD1 (6 bases). Germline CDR1 is LNHDA and CDR2 is SQIVND (reference sequence). V was shortened by 8 bases and J by 4 bases, with 20 bases between the two germline ends. The CDR3 has 15 residues. The DNA of the CDR3 is TGTGCCAGTGGGGAACCGGGACAACGACTCTATGGCTACACCTTC. Translating gives CASGEPGQRLYGYTF.

This clone has a single count. This rearrangement joins TRBV11-2 to TRBJ1-2; 7 bases fit TRBD1. The ends lost 5 bases at V and 8 bases at J; junction bases unmatched: 11. The CDR3 is 14 amino acids. Germline values: CDR1 SGHAT, CDR2 FQNNGV. The CDR3 sequence is CASSLTGAPRGYTF. CDR3 nucleotides: TGTGCCAGCAGCCTTACAGGGGCACCTAGGGGCTACACCTTC.

This chain joins TRBV2 and TRBJ1-4; perhaps TRBD1 as D (5 bases). Trimming pared 6 bases from V and 4 bases from J, leaving 12 bases between. Germline V gene data show CDR1 as SNHLY and CDR2 as FYNNEI. This CDR3 comprises 14 residues. The CDR3 bases are TGTGCCAGCAGCTTAAGGGGTTATAATGAAAAACTGTTTTTT. It yields the protein CASSLRGYNEKLFF.

This chain links TRBV7-9 with TRBJ1-5; 7 nucleotides agree with TRBD1. Germline V gives CDR1 SEHNR, CDR2 FQNEAQ (reference sequence). J was trimmed by 3 bases and V by 5 bases; bases with no gene match: 4. The CDR3 extends over 14 amino acids. CDR3 amino acids: CASSQGQPNQPQHF. The CDR3 DNA is TGTGCCAGCAGCCAGGGACAGCCCAATCAGCCCCAGCATTTT.

V is TRBV28 and J is TRBJ2-1, with D perhaps matching TRBD1 (8 bases). V dropped 4 bases and J dropped 7 bases, with 20 bases sitting between them. The CDR3 spans 16 residues. The germline V gene has CDR1 MDHEN and CDR2 SYDVKM. The CDR3 sequence is CASSYVTGGLPNEQFF. DNA for the CDR3: TGTGCCAGCAGTTACGTAACAGGGGGACTACCGAATGAGCAGTTCTTC. Looking up the rest from reference TRBV28 and TRBJ2-1 gives the full variable domain: DVKVTQSSRYLVKRTGEKVFLECVQDMDHENMFWYRQDPGLGLRLIYFSYDVKMKEKGDIPEGYSVSREKKERFSLILESASTNQTSMYLCASSYVTGGLPNEQFFGPGTRLTVL.

The genes are TRBV9 and TRBJ1-6; 10 bases are a match to TRBD1. The CDR3 runs to 15 residues. The junction had 8 bases not matched to a gene; V was cut back by 5 bases and J by 9 bases. CDR1 SGDLS and CDR2 YYNGEE come from the germline V gene. The CDR3 sequence: CASSAPGQGLSPLHF. The CDR3 coding sequence is TGTGCCAGCAGTGCCCCGGGACAGGGGCTTTCACCCCTCCACTTT.

This chain joins TRBV5-4 and TRBJ1-2; D possibly corresponds to TRBD1 (5 bases). Germline V gene data show CDR1 as SGHNT and CDR2 as YYREEE (reference sequence). Trimming removed 1 base at V and 7 bases at J, with 14 bases between. CDR3 size: 14 residues. CDR3 amino acids: CASSLSAGFGGYTF. Here the CDR3 DNA reads TGTGCCAGCAGCTTGTCGGCAGGGTTCGGTGGCTACACCTTC.

This clone has only one observation. The rearrangement joins TRBV24-1 to TRBJ1-5, with TRBD1 identical over 7 bases. The CDR3 spans 15 residues. The germline gives CDR1 KGHDR, CDR2 SFDVKD. Trimming cost V 4 bases and J 4 bases; bases outside gene matches: 6. CDR3 sequence: CATSDPRQGNQPQHF. CDR3 sequence (DNA): TGTGCCACCAGTGACCCCCGACAGGGAAATCAGCCCCAGCATTTT.